Shown below are 2 T cell receptor beta chains from a single sample sequenced in a study of Ad26.COV2.S vaccination and SARS-CoV-2 variants. The data were produced by immunoSEQ multiplex PCR, yet TCRdb's version contains in-frame clones alone and is incomplete. The sample includes about 420,000 clones, more than 75% of them seen just once. Treatment meaning: some 19 received Ad26.COV2.S at low or high dose, single or two shots; several received placebo; per-sample allocation not given. Day 63 following the first vaccine or placebo injection was when the samples were taken. Specimen: peripheral blood, collected in a trial of Ad26.COV2.S vaccine versus placebo. Source of these receptors: a person aged 18-65 years who received the Ad26.COV2.S COVID-19 vaccine or a placebo.

The V call is TRBV27, the J call TRBJ1-6, with a weak D call TRBD1 (6 bases). There are 13 residues in the CDR3. V gave up 4 bases and J gave up 7 bases, with 8 bases separating them. Germline V gives CDR1 MNHEY, CDR2 SMNVEV (reference sequence). CDR3 region: CASSYQGNSPLHF. CDR3 DNA: TGTGCCAGCAGTTATCAGGGGAATTCACCCCTCCACTTT.

The chain couples TRBV14 to TRBJ2-7, with unresolved D. From germline, CDR1 is SGHDN and CDR2 FVKESK. The CDR3 has 15 amino acids. Trimming shortened V by 3 bases and J by 2 bases, and 14 bases separated the two germline ends. CDR3 amino acids: CASSHRSTVPYEQYF. The CDR3 DNA is TGTGCCAGCAGCCACCGATCGACTGTACCCTACGAGCAGTACTTC.